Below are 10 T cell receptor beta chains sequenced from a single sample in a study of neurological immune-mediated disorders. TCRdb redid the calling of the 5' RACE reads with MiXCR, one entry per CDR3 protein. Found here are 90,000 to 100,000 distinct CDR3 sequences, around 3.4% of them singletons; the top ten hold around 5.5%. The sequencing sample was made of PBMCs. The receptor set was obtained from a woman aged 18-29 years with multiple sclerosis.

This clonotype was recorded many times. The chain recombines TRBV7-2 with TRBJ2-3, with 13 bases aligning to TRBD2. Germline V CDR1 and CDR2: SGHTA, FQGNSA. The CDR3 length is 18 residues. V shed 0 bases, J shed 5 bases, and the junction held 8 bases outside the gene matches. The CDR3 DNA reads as TGTGCCAGCAGCTTAGCGCTACTAGCGGGGGGGCCTAAAGATACGCAGTATTTT. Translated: CASSLALLAGGPKDTQYF.

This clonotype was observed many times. CDR3 loop: CSTNTLQTQYF. Written as DNA, the CDR3 is TGCAGTACAAACACGCTCCAGACCCAGTACTTC. J is TRBJ2-5 and V is TRBV20-1; D is undetermined. Germline V CDR1 and CDR2: DFQATT, SNEGSKA (reference sequence). Trimming shortened V by 8 bases and J by 6 bases, and 13 bases separated the two germline ends. The CDR3 extends over 11 amino acids.

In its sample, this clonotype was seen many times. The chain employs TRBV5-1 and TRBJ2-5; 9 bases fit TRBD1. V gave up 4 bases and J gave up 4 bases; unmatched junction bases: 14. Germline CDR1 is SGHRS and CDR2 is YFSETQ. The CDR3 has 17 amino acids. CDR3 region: CASSPGQGISFLETQYF. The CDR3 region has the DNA TGCGCCAGCAGCCCGGGACAGGGAATCAGTTTTTTAGAGACCCAGTACTTC.

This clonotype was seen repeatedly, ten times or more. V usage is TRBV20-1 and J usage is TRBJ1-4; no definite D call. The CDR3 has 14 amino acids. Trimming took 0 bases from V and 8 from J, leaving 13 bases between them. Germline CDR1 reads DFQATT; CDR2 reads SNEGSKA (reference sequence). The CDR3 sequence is CSARDGRIGEKLFF. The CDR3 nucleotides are TGCAGTGCTAGAGATGGAAGGATTGGGGAAAAACTGTTTTTT.

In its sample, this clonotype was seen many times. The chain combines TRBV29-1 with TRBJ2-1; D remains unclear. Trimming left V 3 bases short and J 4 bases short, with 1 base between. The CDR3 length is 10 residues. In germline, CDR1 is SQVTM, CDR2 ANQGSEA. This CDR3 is CSVEYNEQFF. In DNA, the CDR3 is TGCAGCGTTGAGTACAATGAGCAGTTCTTC.

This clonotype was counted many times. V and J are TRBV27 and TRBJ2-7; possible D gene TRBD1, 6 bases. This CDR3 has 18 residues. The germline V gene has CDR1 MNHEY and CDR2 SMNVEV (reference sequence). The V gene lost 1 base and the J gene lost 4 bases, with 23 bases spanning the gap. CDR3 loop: CASSLFFASQGMTYEQYF. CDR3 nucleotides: TGTGCCAGCAGTTTATTTTTTGCCTCACAGGGCATGACATACGAGCAGTACTTC.

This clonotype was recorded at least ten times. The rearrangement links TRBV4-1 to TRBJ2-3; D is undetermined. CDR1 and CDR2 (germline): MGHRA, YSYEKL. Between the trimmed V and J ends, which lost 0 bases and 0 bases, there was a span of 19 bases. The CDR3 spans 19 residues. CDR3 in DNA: TGCGCCAGCAGCCAAGATAGCAGAGGCAAAGTACCAAGCACAGATACGCAGTATTTT. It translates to CASSQDSRGKVPSTDTQYF.

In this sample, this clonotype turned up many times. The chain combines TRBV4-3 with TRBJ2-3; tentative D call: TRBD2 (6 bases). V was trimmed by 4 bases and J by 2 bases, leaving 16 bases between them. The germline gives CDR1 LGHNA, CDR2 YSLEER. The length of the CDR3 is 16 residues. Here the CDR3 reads CASSLPPEGNTDTQYF. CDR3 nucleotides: TGCGCCAGCAGCCTCCCTCCGGAGGGGAACACAGATACGCAGTATTTT.

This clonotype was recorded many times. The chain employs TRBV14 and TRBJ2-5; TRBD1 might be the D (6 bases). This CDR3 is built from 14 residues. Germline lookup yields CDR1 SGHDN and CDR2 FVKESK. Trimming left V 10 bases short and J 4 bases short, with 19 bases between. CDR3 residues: CANFRGQEGETQYF. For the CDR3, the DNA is TGTGCCAATTTCAGGGGCCAGGAAGGAGAGACCCAGTACTTC.

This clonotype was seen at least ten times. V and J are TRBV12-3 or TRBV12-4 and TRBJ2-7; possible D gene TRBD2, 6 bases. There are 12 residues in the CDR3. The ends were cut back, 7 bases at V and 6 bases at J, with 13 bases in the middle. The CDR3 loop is CASTQRGFEQYF. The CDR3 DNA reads TGTGCCAGCACCCAACGGGGGTTCGAGCAGTACTTC.